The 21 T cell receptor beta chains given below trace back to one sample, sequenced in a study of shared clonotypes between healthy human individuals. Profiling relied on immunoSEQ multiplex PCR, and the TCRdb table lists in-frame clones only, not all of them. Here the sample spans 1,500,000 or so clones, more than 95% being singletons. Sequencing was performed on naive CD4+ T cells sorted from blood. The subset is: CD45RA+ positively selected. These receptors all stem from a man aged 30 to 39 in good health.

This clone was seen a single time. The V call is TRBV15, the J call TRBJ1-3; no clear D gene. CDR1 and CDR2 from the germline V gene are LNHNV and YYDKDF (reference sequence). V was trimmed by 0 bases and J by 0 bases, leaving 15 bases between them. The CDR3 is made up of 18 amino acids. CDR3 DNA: TGTGCCACCAGCAGAGATATCGGGCCAGCGATCTCTGGAAACACCATATATTTT. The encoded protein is CATSRDIGPAISGNTIYF.

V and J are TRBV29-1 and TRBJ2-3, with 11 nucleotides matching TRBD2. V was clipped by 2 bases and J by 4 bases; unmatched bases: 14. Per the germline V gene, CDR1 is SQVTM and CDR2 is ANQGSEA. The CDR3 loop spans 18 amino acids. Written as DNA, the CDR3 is TGCAGCGTTGAACCCGACGTAGCGGGAGGGCCAATCGCAGATACGCAGTATTTT. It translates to CSVEPDVAGGPIADTQYF.

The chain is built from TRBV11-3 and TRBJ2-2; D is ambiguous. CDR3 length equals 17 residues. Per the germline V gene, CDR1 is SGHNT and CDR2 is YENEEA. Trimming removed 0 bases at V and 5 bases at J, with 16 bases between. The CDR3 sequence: CASSLDTGPHLTGELFF. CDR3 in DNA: TGTGCCAGCAGCTTAGATACCGGCCCACACCTTACCGGGGAGCTGTTTTTT. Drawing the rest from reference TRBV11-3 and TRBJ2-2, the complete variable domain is EAGVVQSPRYKIIEKKQPVAFWCNPISGHNTLYWYLQNLGQGPELLIRYENEEAVDDSQLPKDRFSAERLKGVDSTLKIQPAELGDSAVYLCASSLDTGPHLTGELFFGEGSRLTVL.

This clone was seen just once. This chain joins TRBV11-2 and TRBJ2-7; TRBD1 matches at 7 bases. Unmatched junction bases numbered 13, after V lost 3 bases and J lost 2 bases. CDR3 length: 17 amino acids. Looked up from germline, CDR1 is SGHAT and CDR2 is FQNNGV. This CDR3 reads CASSFDRQGLGAYEQYF. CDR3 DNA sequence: TGTGCCAGCAGCTTCGACAGACAGGGTCTTGGAGCCTACGAGCAGTACTTC.

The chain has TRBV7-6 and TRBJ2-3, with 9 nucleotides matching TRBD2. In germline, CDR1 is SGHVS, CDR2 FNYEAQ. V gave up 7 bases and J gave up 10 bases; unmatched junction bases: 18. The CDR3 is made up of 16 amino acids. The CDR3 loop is CASTPIGAGGTGSQYF. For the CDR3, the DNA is TGTGCCAGCACCCCGATCGGGGCGGGAGGGACGGGGTCGCAGTATTTT. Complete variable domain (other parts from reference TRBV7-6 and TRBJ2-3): GAGVSQSPRYKVTKRGQDVALRCDPISGHVSLYWYRQALGQGPEFLTYFNYEAQQDKSGLPNDRFSAERPEGSISTLTIQRTEQRDSAMYRCASTPIGAGGTGSQYFGPGTRLTVL.

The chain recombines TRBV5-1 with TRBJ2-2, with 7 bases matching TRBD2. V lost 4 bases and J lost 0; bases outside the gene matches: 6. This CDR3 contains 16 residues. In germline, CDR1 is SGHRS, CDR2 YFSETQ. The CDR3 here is CASSPGGGTNTGELFF. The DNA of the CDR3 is TGCGCCAGCAGCCCGGGAGGAGGAACGAACACCGGGGAGCTGTTTTTT.

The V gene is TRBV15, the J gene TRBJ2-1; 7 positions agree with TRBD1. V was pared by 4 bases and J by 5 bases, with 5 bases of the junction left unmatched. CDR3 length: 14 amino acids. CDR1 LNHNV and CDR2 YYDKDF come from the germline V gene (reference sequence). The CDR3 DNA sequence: TGTGCCACCAGCACGGGACAGCTCAACAATGAGCAGTTCTTC. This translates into CATSTGQLNNEQFF.

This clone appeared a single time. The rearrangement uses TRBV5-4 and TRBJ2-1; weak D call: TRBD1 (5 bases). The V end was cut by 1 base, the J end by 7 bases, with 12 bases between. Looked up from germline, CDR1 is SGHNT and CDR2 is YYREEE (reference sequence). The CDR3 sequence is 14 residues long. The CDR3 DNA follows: TGTGCCAGCAGCTTGCTTGACAGAGAAAATGAGCAGTTCTTC. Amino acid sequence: CASSLLDRENEQFF.

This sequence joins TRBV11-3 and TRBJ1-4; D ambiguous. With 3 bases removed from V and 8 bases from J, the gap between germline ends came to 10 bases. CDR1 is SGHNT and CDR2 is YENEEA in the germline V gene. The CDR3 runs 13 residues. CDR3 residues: CASSLAPREKLFF. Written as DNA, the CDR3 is TGTGCCAGCAGCTTGGCCCCTCGGGAAAAACTGTTTTTT. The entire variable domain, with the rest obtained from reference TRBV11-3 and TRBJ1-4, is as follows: EAGVVQSPRYKIIEKKQPVAFWCNPISGHNTLYWYLQNLGQGPELLIRYENEEAVDDSQLPKDRFSAERLKGVDSTLKIQPAELGDSAVYLCASSLAPREKLFFGSGTQLSVL.

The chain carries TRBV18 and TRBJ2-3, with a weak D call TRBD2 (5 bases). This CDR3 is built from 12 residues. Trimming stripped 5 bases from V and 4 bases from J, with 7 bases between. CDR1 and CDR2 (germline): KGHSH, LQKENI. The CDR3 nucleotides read TGTGCCAGCTCAGAGGGCGCAGATACGCAGTATTTT. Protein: CASSEGADTQYF.

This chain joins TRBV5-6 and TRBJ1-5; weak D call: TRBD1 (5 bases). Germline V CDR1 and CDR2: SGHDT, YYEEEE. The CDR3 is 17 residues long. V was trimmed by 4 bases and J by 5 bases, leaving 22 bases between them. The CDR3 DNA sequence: TGTGCCAGCAGCCGCCGTGTTAGGTCAGACAGTCATCAGCCCCAGCATTTT. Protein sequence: CASSRRVRSDSHQPQHF.

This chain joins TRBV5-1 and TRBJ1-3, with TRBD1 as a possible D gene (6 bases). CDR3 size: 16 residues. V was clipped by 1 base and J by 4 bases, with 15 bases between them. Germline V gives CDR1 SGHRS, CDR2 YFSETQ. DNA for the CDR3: TGCGCCAGCAGCTTGATTCCCTCGGGGGCCGGAAACACCATATATTTT. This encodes CASSLIPSGAGNTIYF.

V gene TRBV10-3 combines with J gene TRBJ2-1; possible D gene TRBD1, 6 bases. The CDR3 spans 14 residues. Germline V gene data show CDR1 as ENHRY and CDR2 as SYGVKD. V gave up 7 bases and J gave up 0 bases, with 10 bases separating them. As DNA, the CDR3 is TGTGCCATCACCTCGACAGGCTCCTACAATGAGCAGTTCTTC. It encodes CAITSTGSYNEQFF.

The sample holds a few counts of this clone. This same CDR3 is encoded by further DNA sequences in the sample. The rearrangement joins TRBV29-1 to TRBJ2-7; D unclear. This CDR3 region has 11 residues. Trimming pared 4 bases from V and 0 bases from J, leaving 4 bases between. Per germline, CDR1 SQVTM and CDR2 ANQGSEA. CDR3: CSVGTSYEQYF. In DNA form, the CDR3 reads TGCAGCGTTGGGACCTCCTACGAGCAGTACTTC.

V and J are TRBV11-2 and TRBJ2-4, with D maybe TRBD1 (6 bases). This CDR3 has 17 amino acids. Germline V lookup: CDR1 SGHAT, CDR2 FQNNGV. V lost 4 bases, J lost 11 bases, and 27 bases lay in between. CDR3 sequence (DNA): TGTGCCAGCAGCTCAGACCGAAAGTGGGACACCCGCGGGTTTCAGTACTTC. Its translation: CASSSDRKWDTRGFQYF.

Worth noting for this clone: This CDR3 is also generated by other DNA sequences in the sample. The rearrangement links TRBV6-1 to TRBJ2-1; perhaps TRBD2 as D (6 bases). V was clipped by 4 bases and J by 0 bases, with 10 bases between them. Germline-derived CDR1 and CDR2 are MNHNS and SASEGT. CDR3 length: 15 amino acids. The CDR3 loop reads CASSGSGSSYNEQFF. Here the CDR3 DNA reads TGTGCCAGCAGTGGTAGCGGTAGCTCCTACAATGAGCAGTTCTTC.

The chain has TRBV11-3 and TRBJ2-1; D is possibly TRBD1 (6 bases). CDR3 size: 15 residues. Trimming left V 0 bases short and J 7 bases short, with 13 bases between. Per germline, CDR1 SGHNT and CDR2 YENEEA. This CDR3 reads CASSLDHQGINEQFF. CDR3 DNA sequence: TGTGCCAGCAGCTTAGACCATCAGGGGATTAATGAGCAGTTCTTC.

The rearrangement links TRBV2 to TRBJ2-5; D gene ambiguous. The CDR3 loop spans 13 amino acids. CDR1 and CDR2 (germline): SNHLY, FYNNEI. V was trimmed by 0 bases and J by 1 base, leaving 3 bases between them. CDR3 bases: TGTGCCAGCAGTGAAGCTTTCCAAGAGACCCAGTACTTC. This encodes CASSEAFQETQYF.

CDR3 sequence (DNA): TGTGCCAGCAAAACGAGGTCTCTCGAGGAATACTTTTCATCCTCCTACGAGCAGTACTTC. Protein product: CASKTRSLEEYFSSSYEQYF. This chain links TRBV28 with TRBJ2-7; no clear D gene. V was shortened by 7 bases and J by 0 bases, with 31 bases between the two germline ends. Germline CDR1 MDHEN, CDR2 SYDVKM. This CDR3 spans 20 amino acids.

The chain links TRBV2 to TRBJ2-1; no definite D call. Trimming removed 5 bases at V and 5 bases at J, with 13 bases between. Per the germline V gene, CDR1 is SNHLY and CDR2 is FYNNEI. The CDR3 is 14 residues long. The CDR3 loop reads CASSIEGPHNEQFF. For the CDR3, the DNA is TGTGCCAGCAGTATCGAAGGGCCCCACAATGAGCAGTTCTTC.

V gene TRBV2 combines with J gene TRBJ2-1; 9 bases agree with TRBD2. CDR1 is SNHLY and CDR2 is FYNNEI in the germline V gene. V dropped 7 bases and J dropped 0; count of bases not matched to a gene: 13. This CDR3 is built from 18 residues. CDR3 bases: TGTGCCAGCACCGGCGGGAGGGCCATTTTTGTCTCCTACAATGAGCAGTTCTTC. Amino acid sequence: CASTGGRAIFVSYNEQFF.